This entry is about one T cell receptor beta chain. No antigen is known for it. The CDR3 loop spans 14 amino acids. Germline V gene data show CDR1 as SGHDT and CDR2 as YYEEEE. Blood samples, whole and unsorted for T cells, yielded the isolated total RNA. Researchers put TCRalpha and TCRbeta cDNA through two nested PCRs lasting roughly 16 and 10 cycles. TCRdb reworked the 5' RACE reads into one entry per CDR3 protein, no DNA. This sample's table has 300,000 to 400,000 distinct CDR3 sequences. The sample belongs to a study of monozygotic twins with inflammatory bowel disease. The study, taken as a whole, reports: Researchers report that IBD patients shared fewer clonotypes with others than healthy twins, especially amid disease activity.

V gene TRBV5-6 combines with J gene TRBJ2-1. Sequenced material: blood. The TCR was taken from a human donor with ulcerative colitis or Crohn's disease, or a healthy co-twin of an affected twin (not recorded which). CDR3 protein: CASSSGERYNEQFF.